This T cell receptor (beta chain) came from a study of T cells in Graves' hyperthyroidism and ophthalmopathy. The V and J ends lost 2 bases and 4 bases respectively, with 5 bases between them. CDR1 and CDR2 from the germline V gene are DFQATT and SNEGSKA (reference sequence). The CDR3 is 12 residues long. Researchers took RNA transcripts and amplified the TCR beta CDR3 regions from them. A set of HTBI primers served as the primers for a first-round RT-PCR of the TCR CDR3. TCRdb processed the multiplex PCR reads anew with MiXCR; each CDR3 protein has one entry. The sample includes about 270,000 distinct CDR3 sequences, 20% to 25% of them seen just once. This clonotype has a count of ten or more.

The receptor's source is a man in his forties with Graves' hyperthyroidism that later progressed to Graves' ophthalmopathy. Sequenced: blood. The chain carries TRBV20-1 and TRBJ2-2; the D is unclear. The CDR3: CSARPGTGELFF. The DNA of the CDR3 is TGCAGTGCTAGACCTGGCACCGGGGAGCTGTTTTTT.